Here is one T cell receptor (beta chain) with its context. Its antigen is not known. TCRdb's copy holds only in-frame clones and misses some; the assay was immunoSEQ multiplex PCR. Of thousands of clones in the sample, 75% were seen once. These data are taken from a study of graft-versus-host responses after intestinal transplantation. For the study at large: Grafts were multivisceral, liver-intestinal, or isolated intestinal. Each recipient received anti-thymocyte globulin induction, then tacrolimus and steroids for 3 to 4 years.

Documented time point: postoperative day 105 after intestinal transplantation (dayNNNN = postoperative day). The authors processed graft tissue to release intraepithelial and lamina propria lymphocytes. General observations from the study: Circulating GvH clone levels at their peak were associated with HvG declines (early post-transplant).

The sample here was ileum tissue, taken 105 days after intestinal transplantation. This sequence was found in a human patient who received an intestinal transplant, so some T cells may come from the graft donor.

As DNA, the CDR3 is TGTGCCAGCTTGACTAGCGGGAATTTGCGGCAGTACTTC. The encoded protein is CASLTSGNLRQYF. The chain links TRBV28 to TRBJ2-7; 11 nucleotides align to TRBD2. CDR3 length: 13 amino acids. Germline CDR1 is MDHEN and CDR2 is SYDVKM. Trimming took 8 bases from V and 9 from J; bases not matched to a gene: 9.